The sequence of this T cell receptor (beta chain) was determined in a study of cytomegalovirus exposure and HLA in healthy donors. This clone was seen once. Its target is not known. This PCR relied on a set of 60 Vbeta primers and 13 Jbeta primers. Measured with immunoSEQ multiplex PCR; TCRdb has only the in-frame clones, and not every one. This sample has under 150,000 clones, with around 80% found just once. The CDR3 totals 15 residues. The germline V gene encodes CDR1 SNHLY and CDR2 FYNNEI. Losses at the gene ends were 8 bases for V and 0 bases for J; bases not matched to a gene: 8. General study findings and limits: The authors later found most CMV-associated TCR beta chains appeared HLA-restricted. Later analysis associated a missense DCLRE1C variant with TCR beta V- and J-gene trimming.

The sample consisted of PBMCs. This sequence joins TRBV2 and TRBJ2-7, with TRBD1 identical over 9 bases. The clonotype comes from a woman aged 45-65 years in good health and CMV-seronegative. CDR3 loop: CASLRETGGSYEQYF. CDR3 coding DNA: TGTGCCAGCCTTAGGGAGACAGGGGGCTCCTACGAGCAGTACTTC. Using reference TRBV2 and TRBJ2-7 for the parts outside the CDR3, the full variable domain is EPEVTQTPSHQVTQMGQEVILRCVPISNHLYFYWYRQILGQKVEFLVSFYNNEISEKSEIFDDQFSVERPDGSNFTLKIRSTKLEDSAMYFCASLRETGGSYEQYFGPGTRLTVT.